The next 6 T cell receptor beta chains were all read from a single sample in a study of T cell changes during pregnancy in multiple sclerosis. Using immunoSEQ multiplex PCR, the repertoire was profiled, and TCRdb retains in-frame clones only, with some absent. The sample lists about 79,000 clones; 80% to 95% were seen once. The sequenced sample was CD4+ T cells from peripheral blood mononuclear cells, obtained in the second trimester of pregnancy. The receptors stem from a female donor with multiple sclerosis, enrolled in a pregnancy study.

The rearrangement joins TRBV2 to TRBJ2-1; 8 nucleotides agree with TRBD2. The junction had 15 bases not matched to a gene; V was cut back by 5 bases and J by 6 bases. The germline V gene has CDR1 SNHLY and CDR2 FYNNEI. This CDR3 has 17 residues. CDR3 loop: CASSPLSGLALGNEQFF. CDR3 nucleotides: TGTGCCAGCAGTCCCTTGAGTGGACTAGCTCTAGGCAATGAGCAGTTCTTC.

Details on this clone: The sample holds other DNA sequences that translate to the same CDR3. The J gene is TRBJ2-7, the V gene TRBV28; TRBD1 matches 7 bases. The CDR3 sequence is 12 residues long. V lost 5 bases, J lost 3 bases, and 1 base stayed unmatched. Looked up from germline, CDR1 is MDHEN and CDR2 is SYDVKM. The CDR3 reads CASSRTGYEQYF. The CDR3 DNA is TGTGCCAGCAGTAGGACAGGCTACGAGCAGTACTTC.

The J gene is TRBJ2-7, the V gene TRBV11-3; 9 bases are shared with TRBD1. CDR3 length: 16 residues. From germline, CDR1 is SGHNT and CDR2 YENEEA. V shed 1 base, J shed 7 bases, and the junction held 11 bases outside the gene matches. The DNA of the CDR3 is TGTGCCAGCAGCTTAGGTCTGGGACAGGGAAGAGAAGAGCAGTACTTC. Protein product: CASSLGLGQGREEQYF.

The CDR3 nucleotides are TGTGCCAGCAGCTCCTCACGGGATATAGCGGGAGTTTACGAGCAGTACTTC. Translating gives CASSSSRDIAGVYEQYF. This chain joins TRBV11-1 and TRBJ2-7; 9 bases are shared with TRBD2. The CDR3 extends over 17 amino acids. Trimming removed 4 bases from V and 4 bases from J; junction bases left unmatched: 14. CDR1 SGHAT and CDR2 FQDESV come from the germline V gene (reference sequence).

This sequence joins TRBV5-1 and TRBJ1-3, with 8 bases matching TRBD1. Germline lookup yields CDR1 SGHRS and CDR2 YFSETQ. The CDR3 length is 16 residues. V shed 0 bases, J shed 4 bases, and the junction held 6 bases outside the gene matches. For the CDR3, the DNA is TGCGCCAGCAGCTTGGGGACAGGGACGAGCGGAAACACCATATATTTT. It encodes CASSLGTGTSGNTIYF.

This chain's CDR3 is CASSVTSGNTGELFF. The CDR3, as DNA: TGTGCCAGCAGCGTGACTAGCGGGAACACCGGGGAGCTGTTTTTT. This rearrangement joins TRBV5-6 to TRBJ2-2; TRBD2 matches at 9 bases. The V gene end was trimmed by 4 bases and the J gene end by 1 base; junction bases not matched to a gene: 2. CDR1 SGHDT and CDR2 YYEEEE come from the germline V gene. The CDR3 has 15 amino acids.